This entry is about one T cell receptor beta chain. The antigen remains undetermined. At the deep level, the assay was run. Repertoires were generated with immunoSEQ multiplex PCR, while TCRdb's copy carries only in-frame clones and drops some. The sample holds about half a million clones, almost 80% seen once. Germline loops: CDR1 SGHVS, CDR2 FQNEAQ. Trimming shortened V by 2 bases and J by 4 bases, and 14 bases separated the two germline ends. The CDR3 length is 16 residues. This record comes from a study of shared clonotypes between healthy human individuals. Regarding the study as a whole: Represented diversity, genetic and exposure-history alike, was limited by few donors.

The donors, healthy adults who were HIV-negative, had experienced no recent acute infections or vaccinations. This chain uses TRBV7-8 with TRBJ2-2; tentatively, D is TRBD2 (5 bases). The material sequenced was PBMCs. The sequence was obtained from a woman between 35 and 50 years old in good health. Some clones in this sample may be carry-over from other donors' samples. CDR3 residues: CASSLYLVRGTGELFF. DNA for the CDR3: TGTGCCAGCAGCTTATACCTAGTTCGGGGCACCGGGGAGCTGTTTTTT.